This entry lists 29 T cell receptor beta chains sequenced from one sample in a study of blood T cells in healthy people across ages. Together with a sample-barcoded 5' primer, a J-beta primer mix was included in a second PCR lasting about 6 to 11 cycles. One entry per CDR3 protein results from TCRdb running MiXCR on the 5' RACE reads. This table has 650,000 to 1,000,000 distinct CDR3 sequences, 35% to 40% appearing once. The sequenced sample was blood. These TCRs come from a man between 18 and 29 years old in good health.

This clonotype has only a few counts. The chain uses TRBV6-5 and TRBJ2-7; D possibly corresponds to TRBD2 (6 bases). CDR3 length: 11 residues. In germline, CDR1 is MNHEY, CDR2 SVGAGI. V was clipped by 5 bases and J by 8 bases, with 10 bases between them. CDR3 loop: CASSPGEKQYF. CDR3 coding DNA: TGTGCCAGCAGTCCGGGGGAAAAGCAGTACTTC.

There are many counts of this clonotype. The chain employs TRBV27 and TRBJ2-3; TRBD1 matches at 9 bases. The CDR3 runs 14 residues. Germline V CDR1 and CDR2: MNHEY, SMNVEV (reference sequence). Trimming took 9 bases from V and 1 from J; bases not matched to a gene: 5. The CDR3 spells CASRDRACTDTQYF. As DNA, the CDR3 is TGTGCCAGTCGGGACAGGGCGTGCACAGATACGCAGTATTTT.

J is TRBJ1-2 and V is TRBV5-1, with TRBD1 matching over 12 bases. CDR1 SGHRS and CDR2 YFSETQ come from the germline V gene. V dropped 1 base and J dropped 5; count of bases not matched to a gene: 3. This CDR3 has 15 amino acids. The CDR3 sequence: CASSLRDRGPYGYTF. CDR3 nucleotide sequence: TGCGCCAGCAGCTTGAGGGACAGGGGGCCTTATGGCTACACCTTC.

This clonotype has more than one count but fewer than ten. The genes are TRBV20-1 and TRBJ2-7; no reliable D call. The J call is uncertain, as TRBJ2-5 better fits the DNA end. CDR1 is DFQATT, CDR2 SNEGSKA, per germline (reference sequence). The CDR3 runs 14 residues. CDR3 sequence (DNA): TGCAGTGCTAGAGCTAGACGCTTCTCAGAGACCCAGTACTTC. This translates into CSARARRFSETQYF.

The gene calls are TRBV27 and TRBJ2-1; 7 bases are shared with TRBD1. Germline CDR1 and CDR2: MNHEY and SMNVEV (reference sequence). The CDR3 totals 14 residues. V trimming: 2 bases; J trimming: 6 bases; junction bases outside the gene matches: 4. CDR3 residues: CASSLERDSNEQFF. For the CDR3, the DNA is TGTGCCAGCAGTTTAGAAAGGGACAGCAATGAGCAGTTCTTC.

This CDR3 reads CASSLGATGELFF. In DNA form, the CDR3 reads TGTGCCAGCAGCTTAGGGGCCACCGGGGAGCTGTTTTTT. J is TRBJ2-2 and V is TRBV7-2; D not certain. Germline V gene lookup returns CDR1 SGHTA and CDR2 FQGNSA. The CDR3 contains 13 residues. Trimming pared 1 base from V and 4 bases from J, leaving 4 bases between.

The sample holds many counts of this clonotype. The V and J genes are TRBV20-1 and TRBJ1-4; 9 bases fit TRBD1. Trimming took 0 bases from V and 7 from J; bases not matched to a gene: 9. Germline CDR1 is DFQATT and CDR2 is SNEGSKA (reference sequence). CDR3 length equals 16 residues. The CDR3 sequence is CSARDSEGQGIEKLFF. CDR3 DNA: TGCAGTGCTAGAGATTCTGAGGGACAGGGTATTGAAAAACTGTTTTTT.

This clonotype was observed a handful of times. The CDR3 sequence is CASSRSDRDGYEQYF. The DNA of the CDR3 is TGCGCCAGCAGCCGATCAGACAGGGACGGGTACGAGCAGTACTTC. The chain couples TRBV4-3 to TRBJ2-7, with 7 bases aligning to TRBD1. Germline V gene data show CDR1 as LGHNA and CDR2 as YSLEER. This CDR3 region has 15 residues. V gave up 4 bases and J gave up 4 bases; unmatched junction bases: 10.

V and J are TRBV3-1 and TRBJ2-1, with TRBD2 identical over 10 bases. The CDR3 consists of 18 residues. J gave up 2 bases and V 4 bases, and 11 bases lay outside the gene matches. CDR1 LGHDT and CDR2 YNNKEL come from the germline V gene (reference sequence). This chain's CDR3 is CASSPSKCSGGPYNEQFF. DNA of the CDR3: TGTGCCAGCAGCCCAAGCAAGTGTAGCGGGGGGCCCTACAATGAGCAGTTCTTC.

This chain uses TRBV20-1 with TRBJ2-1; 10 bases match TRBD1. Germline V gene lookup returns CDR1 DFQATT and CDR2 SNEGSKA (reference sequence). This CDR3 is built from 16 residues. V was pared by 1 base and J by 6 bases, with 9 bases of the junction left unmatched. CDR3 nucleotide sequence: TGCAGTGCTAGAGTAGGACGGACAGGGGGGAGCAATGAGCAGTTCTTC. Translation gives CSARVGRTGGSNEQFF.

CDR3 sequence (DNA): TGCGCCAGCAGCGTGAGGTCTGGACAGGGACTGTTTTTT. Translated: CASSVRSGQGLFF. This chain links TRBV5-1 with TRBJ1-4; 8 nucleotides line up with TRBD1. Germline-derived CDR1 and CDR2 are SGHRS and YFSETQ. This CDR3 region has 13 residues. V shed 4 bases and J 13 bases; nucleotides not matched to a gene: 9.

The chain links TRBV27 to TRBJ1-1, with 8 bases identical to TRBD1. V trimming: 7 bases; J trimming: 5 bases; junction bases outside the gene matches: 12. Germline CDR1 MNHEY, CDR2 SMNVEV (reference sequence). The CDR3 is 15 residues long. CDR3 amino acids: CASTDDTGGRTEAFF. CDR3 nucleotides: TGTGCCAGCACGGACGATACAGGGGGTAGGACTGAAGCTTTCTTT.

This clonotype came up a few times. V gene TRBV30 combines with J gene TRBJ1-2; D possibly corresponds to TRBD1 (6 bases). This CDR3 spans 12 amino acids. Trimming stripped 4 bases from V and 6 bases from J, with 12 bases between. Germline CDR1 is GTSNPN and CDR2 is SVGIG (reference sequence). The CDR3 nucleotides read TGTGCCTGGAATGTGGCAGGGGATGGCTACACCTTC. The encoded protein is CAWNVAGDGYTF.

The rearrangement uses TRBV7-9 and TRBJ1-1; 7 positions agree with TRBD1. Germline V lookup: CDR1 SEHNR, CDR2 FQNEAQ (reference sequence). This CDR3 has 14 residues. V dropped 5 bases and J dropped 5; count of bases not matched to a gene: 8. The CDR3 sequence: CASSLETGMTEAFF. The CDR3 DNA reads TGTGCCAGCAGCCTGGAGACAGGGATGACTGAAGCTTTCTTT.

This clonotype was observed a few times. This rearrangement joins TRBV29-1 to TRBJ2-5, with 9 bases identical to TRBD2. Trimming took 0 bases from V and 1 from J; bases not matched to a gene: 3. Germline CDR1 and CDR2: SQVTM and ANQGSEA. The CDR3 contains 15 residues. CDR3 nucleotide sequence: TGCAGCGTTGAAGAGGGAGCGGGGGGCCAAGAGACCCAGTACTTC. Residues: CSVEEGAGGQETQYF.

This clonotype was counted a single time. The chain couples TRBV7-9 to TRBJ1-1; the D gene is possibly TRBD1 (5 bases). The CDR3 covers 17 residues. The V end was cut by 4 bases, the J end by 1 base, with 19 bases between. CDR1 and CDR2 from the germline V gene are SEHNR and FQNEAQ (reference sequence). In nucleotides, the CDR3 is TGTGCCAGCAGCTCCCCAGTGGGGGATGCGGAGAACACTGAAGCTTTCTTT. It specifies CASSSPVGDAENTEAFF. The variable domain in full, with the rest retrieved from reference TRBV7-9 and TRBJ1-1, is DTGVSQNPRHKITKRGQNVTFRCDPISEHNRLYWYRQTLGQGPEFLTYFQNEAQLEKSRLLSDRFSAERPKGSFSTLEIQRTEQGDSAMYLCASSSPVGDAENTEAFFGQGTRLTVV.

The chain combines TRBV7-9 with TRBJ2-1; tentatively, D is TRBD1 (6 bases). This CDR3 has 14 amino acids. With 2 bases removed from V and 13 bases from J, the gap between germline ends came to 18 bases. Germline lookup yields CDR1 SEHNR and CDR2 FQNEAQ (reference sequence). The CDR3 nucleotides are TGTGCCAGCAGCTTACCTCGGGACAAAGAGACCCAGTTCTTC. Encoded protein: CASSLPRDKETQFF.

The rearrangement uses TRBV5-1 and TRBJ2-7; no definite D call. The closer fit of TRBJ2-5 to the DNA end suggests the J call may be wrong. The CDR3 extends over 13 amino acids. Germline CDR1 is SGHRS and CDR2 is YFSETQ. This CDR3 reads CASSLWMGETQYF. The CDR3 DNA reads as TGCGCCAGCAGCTTGTGGATGGGAGAGACCCAGTACTTC.

The chain carries TRBV7-6 and TRBJ2-7, with a possible D match to TRBD1 (6 bases). Deletions cut 3 bases from V and 6 bases from J, with 12 bases between. Germline V gene data show CDR1 as SGHVS and CDR2 as FNYEAQ. The CDR3 consists of 13 residues. DNA of the CDR3: TGTGCCAGCAGCTTCGGGACACTGGGCGAGCAGTACTTC. Residues: CASSFGTLGEQYF.

Concerning this clonotype itself: A much larger clone differs by one base, so this may be a read error. This chain uses TRBV4-3 with TRBJ2-1; 7 bases match TRBD2. From germline, CDR1 is LGHNA and CDR2 YSLEER. J lost 10 bases, V lost 0 bases, and 9 bases had no gene match. The CDR3 runs 15 residues. CDR3 amino acids: CASSQDRTRSYEQFF. For the CDR3, the DNA is TGCGCCAGCAGCCAAGATAGGACTAGATCCTACGAGCAGTTCTTC.

Comment on this clonotype: This may be a read error: a much more frequent sequence differs by one nucleotide. This chain uses TRBV20-1 with TRBJ1-2; 7 bases are a match to TRBD1. J was trimmed by 4 bases and V by 1 base; bases with no gene match: 6. CDR1 is DFQATT and CDR2 is SNEGSKA in the germline V gene (reference sequence). CDR3 length: 14 amino acids. CDR3 nucleotide sequence: TGCAGTGCTAGAGTCAGGGGGAACGGCTATGGCTACACCTTC. Translated: CSARVRGNGYGYTF.

The genes are TRBV2 and TRBJ2-3; 7 nucleotides align to TRBD2. There are 15 residues in the CDR3. The trim removed 8 bases at V and 5 bases at J, leaving 13 bases unmatched. Looked up from germline, CDR1 is SNHLY and CDR2 is FYNNEI. The CDR3 DNA reads TGTGCCAGCTGTGGAGAGACTAGCTGGGGAGATACGCAGTATTTT. As protein: CASCGETSWGDTQYF.

This clonotype was counted between two and nine times. The J gene is TRBJ1-1, the V gene TRBV20-1; D not resolved. Germline CDR1 and CDR2: DFQATT and SNEGSKA (reference sequence). V shed 6 bases and J shed 0 bases, with 14 bases lying between them. The CDR3 runs to 14 residues. The CDR3 coding sequence is TGCAGTGCCAACTTCCGGGGTATGAACACTGAAGCTTTCTTT. Protein: CSANFRGMNTEAFF.

With respect to this clonotype: This may arise from a read error, as a much more abundant clone is one base away. In DNA form, the CDR3 reads TGTGCCAGCACCAGCGGGTCCTACGAGCAGTACTTC. This gives the protein CASTSGSYEQYF. This chain connects TRBV12-3 or TRBV12-4 to TRBJ2-7; D possibly corresponds to TRBD2 (6 bases). With 7 bases removed from V and 1 base from J, the gap between germline ends came to 8 bases. This CDR3 spans 12 amino acids.

This clonotype was detected only a few times. This chain uses TRBV7-2 with TRBJ1-1, with a possible D match to TRBD1 (5 bases). The CDR3 is made up of 11 amino acids. Germline V lookup: CDR1 SGHTA, CDR2 FQGNSA. V lost 5 bases and J 9 bases, leaving 10 bases between the germline ends. Written as DNA, the CDR3 is TGTGCCAGCAGCGCCTCAGGGAAAGCTTTCTTT. This codes for CASSASGKAFF.

This clonotype was detected only a few times. This chain connects TRBV6-6 to TRBJ2-1, with TRBD1 identical over 7 bases. Matching the DNA end better, TRBJ2-7 makes the J call doubtful. The length of the CDR3 is 16 residues. Germline V lookup: CDR1 MNHNY, CDR2 SVGAGI (reference sequence). The CDR3 DNA reads as TGTGCCAGCAGTTTGAATCAGGGGGTTCGCTACAATGAGCAGTACTTC. This codes for CASSLNQGVRYNEQYF.

A few counts support this clonotype. The rearrangement links TRBV5-1 to TRBJ1-4; 10 bases match TRBD1. Germline lookup yields CDR1 SGHRS and CDR2 YFSETQ. V gave up 4 bases and J gave up 3 bases; unmatched junction bases: 3. This CDR3 is 15 amino acids long. Here the CDR3 reads CASSRQGAANEKLFF. The DNA for the CDR3 is TGCGCCAGCAGCCGACAGGGGGCGGCTAATGAAAAACTGTTTTTT. Filled out from reference TRBV5-1 and TRBJ1-4, the complete variable domain reads KAGVTQTPRYLIKTRGQQVTLSCSPISGHRSVSWYQQTPGQGLQFLFEYFSETQRNKGNFPGRFSGRQFSNSRSEMNVSTLELGDSALYLCASSRQGAANEKLFFGSGTQLSVL.

The chain has TRBV2 and TRBJ1-2, with D uncertain. This CDR3 spans 11 amino acids. Trimming took off 7 bases at V and 8 bases at J, with 11 bases between the two ends. Germline CDR1 SNHLY, CDR2 FYNNEI. Written as DNA, the CDR3 is TGTGCCAGCACCGAGCGGGTGGGCTACACCTTC. The encoded protein is CASTERVGYTF.

This clonotype was observed a handful of times. The rearrangement uses TRBV6-5 and TRBJ1-4; D gene ambiguous. Germline V gene lookup returns CDR1 MNHEY and CDR2 SVGAGI. Trimming took off 6 bases at V and 4 bases at J, with 18 bases between the two ends. The CDR3 runs 16 residues. For the CDR3, the DNA is TGTGCCAGCAGCCCCATGTTCGGGCCCGTTAATGAAAAACTGTTTTTT. Protein sequence: CASSPMFGPVNEKLFF.